A selection of T cell receptor beta chains follows, all from one sample in a study of OX40 agonist ivuxolimab in advanced cancers. Sequencing was performed with immunoSEQ multiplex PCR; in TCRdb, only in-frame clones are kept and a portion is missing. The sample shows around 75,000 clones, around 92% of them seen only once. Sequencing used CD4+ or CD8+ T cells sorted from blood, obtained in a trial of the OX40 agonist ivuxolimab. The receptors come from an adult with an advanced solid tumor such as melanoma, head and neck, liver or kidney cancer. Both conserved end residues are part of each CDR3. A D gene is named only where the DNA matches it firmly. Clone size appears in some rows only: once, few, many, or a class for an expanded clone.

>.|TRBV4-1|TRBJ1-6|.
TGCGCCAGCAGCCAAGATGGGGGGCGCAGGAATTCACCCCTCCACTTT
CASSQDGGRRNSPLHF
>.|TRBV5-6|TRBJ1-4|.
TGTGCCTCCCGGAGGGGGTATGAAAAACTGTTTTTT
CASRRGYEKLFF
>.|TRBV28|TRBJ1-4|.
TGTGCCAGCAGCCACGCGAATGAAAAACTGTTTTTT
CASSHANEKLFF
>.|TRBV21-1|TRBJ1-2|.
TGTGCCAGCACCGAACCGCCGGGACGGGACGTCGGCTACACCTTC
CASTEPPGRDVGYTF
>.|TRBV6-6|TRBJ2-2|.
TGTGCCAGCAGCCAGGGGCGCACCGGGGAGCTGTTTTTT
CASSQGRTGELFF
>.|TRBV7-9|TRBJ1-3|.
TGTGCCAGCAGCCAGACAACCGGAAACACCATATATTTT
CASSQTTGNTIYF
>.|TRBV5-5|TRBJ2-7|once
TGTGCCAGCAGCTTGGGAATCTACGAGCAGTACTTC
CASSLGIYEQYF
>.|TRBV2|TRBJ1-1|.
TGTGCCAGCCAAGACAGAATGAACACTGAAGCTTTCTTT
CASQDRMNTEAFF
>.|TRBV4-1|TRBJ2-3|.
TGCGCCAGCAGCTCACTGACAGGCCGCTGGGATACGCAGTATTTT
CASSSLTGRWDTQYF
>TRBD1|TRBV7-2|TRBJ1-1|.
TGTGCCAGCAGCTGGGGGACAGGGATGAACACTGAAGCTTTCTTT
CASSWGTGMNTEAFF
>.|TRBV5-1|TRBJ1-1|.
TGCGCCAGCAGCTTGGCCCAGGCCAACACTGAAGCTTTCTTT
CASSLAQANTEAFF
>TRBD1|TRBV5-4|TRBJ2-2|.
TGTGCCAGCAGCGGATGGGACAGGGGGGACACCGGGGAGCTGTTTTTT
CASSGWDRGDTGELFF
>.|TRBV28|TRBJ1-1|.
TGTGCCAGCACCCTGTTCAGGGCGAACACTGAAGCTTTCTTT
CASTLFRANTEAFF
>.|TRBV5-1|TRBJ2-2|once
TGCGCCAGCAGCTTGGGAGGAGCAGGGACCGGGGAGCTGTTTTTT
CASSLGGAGTGELFF
>TRBD1|TRBV28|TRBJ2-6|few
TGTGCCAGCAGACAGACAGGGGCTGGGGCCAACGTCCTGACTTTC
CASRQTGAGANVLTF
>TRBD2|TRBV9|TRBJ2-5|.
TGTGCCAGCAGCGTAGCCCCAGCGGGGGGGCGAGAGACCCAGTACTTC
CASSVAPAGGRETQYF
>.|TRBV7-2|TRBJ1-1|.
TGTGCCAGCAGCAGCAGGGATTCGGACACTGAAGCTTTCTTT
CASSSRDSDTEAFF
>TRBD1|TRBV19|TRBJ1-1|.
TGTGCCAGTAGTATTGCAGGGGGAACTGAAGCTTTCTTT
CASSIAGGTEAFF
>TRBD2|TRBV6-5|TRBJ2-3|few
TGTGCCAGCTCCAATCGGGGGGGCGGAGATACGCAGTATTTT
CASSNRGGGDTQYF
>.|TRBV7-3|TRBJ1-2|few
TGTGCCAGCAGCTTGGGTCCCGAGGTCGGTGGCTACACCTTC
CASSLGPEVGGYTF
>.|TRBV18|TRBJ1-1|.
TGTGCCAGCTCACCGACGGGGGCGGACACTGAAGCTTTCTTT
CASSPTGADTEAFF
>.|TRBV10-1|TRBJ2-2|once
TGCGCCAGCAGTGATATCGGTGCCACCGGGGAGCTGTTTTTT
CASSDIGATGELFF
>TRBD2|TRBV7-3|TRBJ2-7|.
TGTGCCAGCAGCTTATGCGAGGGACTAGCGGGAGGGGACTCCTACGAGCAGTACTTC
CASSLCEGLAGGDSYEQYF
>.|TRBV6-5|TRBJ1-4|.
TGTGCCAGCAGTTACTCGTACCCCGAAAAACTGTTTTTT
CASSYSYPEKLFF
>TRBD1|TRBV28|TRBJ1-1|.
TGTGCCAGCAGTTTGGGTCAGGGGGTAATTCCAGACGCTTTCTTT
CASSLGQGVIPDAFF
>.|TRBV7-3|TRBJ1-1|.
TGTGCCAGCAGCCCAGCGGGTAGGGGCACTGAAGCTTTCTTT
CASSPAGRGTEAFF
>TRBD1|TRBV5-1|TRBJ2-7|.
TGCGCCAGCAGCTTGCGGGACAGGAGTAACGAGCAGTACTTC
CASSLRDRSNEQYF
>TRBD2|TRBV9|TRBJ2-1|.
TGTGCCAGCAGCCCCCGGGACGGGAGGTTTAGCTCCTACAATGAGCAGTTCTTC
CASSPRDGRFSSYNEQFF